A selection of T cell receptor beta chains follows, all from one sample in a study of T cells in Graves' hyperthyroidism and ophthalmopathy. In TCRdb, the multiplex PCR reads were re-called with MiXCR into one record per CDR3 protein. Seen here are 480,000 or so distinct CDR3 sequences, around 50% observed once, and the top ten hold around 47%. Sequenced input: peripheral blood or thyroid tissue (not recorded which). These receptors were collected from an adult woman with Graves' disease, either hyperthyroidism or ophthalmopathy (not recorded which). The CDR3 runs from the conserved cysteine through the conserved F or W. The D gene is left open where the match is weak. Size is omitted from some rows. Given values are once, few, many or a class for expanded clones.

j_call,d_call,v_call,clone_size,cdr3_aa,cdr3_nt
TRBJ2-6,TRBD1,TRBV2,-,CASSVGQGTSGANVLTF,TGTGCCAGCAGTGTCGGACAGGGAACATCTGGGGCCAACGTCCTGACTTTC
TRBJ1-1,TRBD1,TRBV2,-,CASRRTGTNEAFF,TGTGCCAGCAGGAGGACAGGGACTAATGAAGCTTTCTTT
TRBJ1-1,-,TRBV20-1,few,CSATAYTEAFF,TGCAGTGCTACAGCCTACACTGAAGCTTTCTTT
TRBJ1-1,TRBD1,TRBV20-1,-,CSAFGTGGEAFF,TGCAGTGCATTCGGGACAGGCGGTGAAGCTTTCTTT
TRBJ2-7,TRBD2,TRBV20-1,-,CSARGRGGVTYEQYF,TGCAGTGCTAGAGGCCGTGGGGGGGTGACCTACGAGCAGTACTTC
TRBJ2-6,-,TRBV11-2,few,CASSSQGHPSSGANVLTF,TGTGCCAGCAGCTCGCAGGGACATCCGAGCTCTGGGGCCAACGTCCTGACTTTC
TRBJ1-2,TRBD1,TRBV10-2,few,CASSFSRRDRVNYGYTF,TGTGCCAGCAGTTTCTCCCGCCGGGACAGGGTTAACTATGGCTACACCTTC
TRBJ2-5,TRBD1,TRBV20-1,few,CSARRQGAWETQYF,TGCAGTGCTAGAAGACAGGGGGCTTGGGAGACCCAGTACTTC
TRBJ1-2,TRBD1,TRBV20-1,many,CSALRQGSAYGYTF,TGCAGTGCTTTAAGACAGGGCAGTGCCTATGGCTACACCTTC
TRBJ2-7,TRBD2,TRBV7-9,many,CASWQREAPYEQYF,TGTGCCAGCTGGCAGCGGGAGGCCCCCTACGAGCAGTACTTC
TRBJ2-7,TRBD1,TRBV29-1,-,CSVVRRQGNEQYF,TGCAGCGTTGTCCGCCGACAGGGGAACGAGCAGTACTTC
TRBJ2-5,TRBD2,TRBV29-1,-,CSWTSGSPQETQYF,TGCAGCTGGACTAGCGGGAGCCCTCAAGAGACCCAGTACTTC
TRBJ2-5,-,TRBV20-1,-,CSASLPYF,TGCAGTGCGAGCCTCCCGTACTTC
TRBJ2-6,TRBD1,TRBV10-3,-,CAISDEGQGAGANVLTF,TGTGCCATCAGTGACGAAGGACAGGGAGCTGGGGCCAACGTCCTGACTTTC
TRBJ1-5,-,TRBV15,-,CATSRAQGSLLDQPQHF,TGTGCCACCAGCAGAGCTCAGGGTAGTTTGTTGGATCAGCCCCAGCATTTT
TRBJ1-1,TRBD1,TRBV7-3,-,CASSLAVDRVAEAFF,TGTGCCAGCAGCTTAGCCGTCGACAGGGTCGCTGAAGCTTTCTTT
TRBJ1-1,-,TRBV12-5,-,CASSLFHTEAFF,TGTGCCAGCAGTTTATTCCACACTGAAGCTTTCTTT
TRBJ2-2,-,TRBV25-1,-,CASSDFGGGNTGELFF,TGTGCCAGCAGTGATTTTGGGGGAGGGAACACCGGGGAGCTGTTTTTT
TRBJ1-4,-,TRBV7-9,many,CASSSPGRINEKLFF,TGTGCCAGCAGCTCCCCGGGACGGATTAATGAAAAACTGTTTTTT
TRBJ2-5,TRBD2,TRBV29-1,once,CSYSGGPETQYF,TGCAGTTACTCGGGGGGTCCGGAGACCCAGTACTTC
TRBJ1-2,-,TRBV20-1,many,CSAGLKGGTYYGYTF,TGCAGTGCTGGACTAAAGGGCGGGACATACTATGGCTACACCTTC
TRBJ2-7,TRBD2,TRBV2,-,CASSDRASGFYEQYF,TGTGCCAGCAGTGATAGGGCTAGCGGGTTCTACGAGCAGTACTTC
TRBJ1-2,-,TRBV6-5,once,CASSSSGQTYGYTF,TGTGCCAGCAGTTCATCAGGACAGACCTATGGCTACACCTTC
TRBJ1-4,TRBD1,TRBV7-9,-,CASSQTGLGDEKLFF,TGTGCCAGCAGCCAGACAGGGCTGGGAGATGAAAAACTGTTTTTT
TRBJ1-1,-,TRBV10-2,-,CASRAPSSTEAFF,TGCGCCAGCAGGGCACCTAGCTCCACTGAAGCTTTCTTT
TRBJ2-7,-,TRBV7-9,few,CASSHLGGSYEQYF,TGTGCCAGCAGCCACCTTGGCGGATCCTACGAGCAGTACTTC
TRBJ2-5,-,TRBV15,-,CATSRDLQGRRETQYF,TGTGCCACCAGCAGAGATCTGCAGGGGCGCCGGGAGACCCAGTACTTC
TRBJ1-5,TRBD1,TRBV6-5,-,CASRTGCYQPQHF,TGTGCCAGCAGGACAGGGTGTTATCAGCCCCAGCATTTT
TRBJ2-2,TRBD2,TRBV2,many,CASKSSGIFAGELFF,TGTGCCAGCAAGAGTAGCGGGATTTTTGCCGGGGAGCTGTTTTTT
TRBJ1-6,-,TRBV3-1,few,CASSQVDVNSPLHF,TGTGCCAGCAGCCAAGTGGATGTCAATTCACCCCTCCACTTT
TRBJ1-4,-,TRBV20-1,few,CSAHLDNEKLFF,TGCAGTGCCCACCTCGACAATGAAAAACTGTTTTTT
TRBJ1-2,-,TRBV9,-,CASSRDASIYGYTF,TGTGCCAGCAGCCGGGACGCCTCAATATATGGCTACACCTTC
TRBJ1-5,-,TRBV30,-,CAWRGSGRNQPQHF,TGTGCCTGGAGAGGATCGGGGCGCAATCAGCCCCAGCATTTT
TRBJ2-7,-,TRBV10-2,few,CASSLTPGSGTYEQYF,TGTGCCAGCAGTTTAACTCCCGGGAGTGGTACCTACGAGCAGTACTTC
TRBJ1-1,TRBD1,TRBV11-1,many,CASSFVRGHTEAFF,TGTGCCAGCAGCTTCGTGAGGGGGCACACTGAAGCTTTCTTT
TRBJ1-4,-,TRBV6-1,few,CASVPGVTDSTNEKLFF,TGTGCCAGCGTCCCCGGGGTGACTGATTCAACTAATGAAAAACTGTTTTTT
TRBJ2-1,TRBD2,TRBV29-1,-,CSVVRLAGNEQFF,TGCAGCGTTGTGCGCCTAGCGGGGAATGAGCAGTTCTTC
TRBJ1-1,-,TRBV9,-,CASSTETAYTEAFF,TGTGCCAGCAGCACCGAGACAGCCTACACTGAAGCTTTCTTT
TRBJ2-7,-,TRBV13,-,CASSFSPGNEQYF,TGTGCCAGCAGCTTCTCGCCAGGGAACGAGCAGTACTTC
TRBJ1-1,-,TRBV9,many,CASSPVVVGTEAFF,TGTGCCAGCAGCCCGGTGGTGGTGGGCACTGAAGCTTTCTTT
TRBJ2-5,TRBD2,TRBV11-2,many,CASSLSGGEETQYF,TGTGCCAGCAGCTTAAGCGGGGGTGAGGAGACCCAGTACTTC
TRBJ2-7,TRBD2,TRBV7-2,-,CASSSVSSGYEQYF,TGTGCCAGCAGTTCAGTTTCTAGCGGCTACGAGCAGTACTTC
TRBJ1-1,-,TRBV7-3,many,CASSSQTGDTEAFF,TGTGCCAGCAGCTCCCAGACCGGGGACACTGAAGCTTTCTTT
TRBJ1-4,-,TRBV7-2,-,CASGGTTNEKLFF,TGTGCCAGCGGGGGGACAACTAATGAAAAACTGTTTTTT
TRBJ1-2,-,TRBV5-4,many,CASSLVRGYGYTF,TGTGCCAGCAGCTTGGTTCGGGGCTATGGCTACACCTTC
TRBJ2-7,-,TRBV29-1,-,CSADPSAGTVYEQYF,TGCAGCGCTGACCCAAGCGCGGGAACAGTGTACGAGCAGTACTTC
TRBJ1-1,-,TRBV19,-,CASSRALNTEAFF,TGTGCCAGTTCTCGGGCCCTGAACACTGAAGCTTTCTTT
TRBJ1-3,TRBD1,TRBV19,many,CASSPHTGVGNTIYF,TGTGCCAGTAGTCCCCACACAGGGGTTGGAAACACCATATATTTT
TRBJ1-1,-,TRBV12-3/TRBV12-4,-,CASSSTGYMSEAFF,TGTGCCAGCAGTAGCACAGGGTATATGTCTGAAGCTTTCTTT
TRBJ1-2,-,TRBV7-8,-,CASSLARGYGYTF,TGTGCCAGCAGCTTAGCGAGGGGGTATGGCTACACCTTC
TRBJ1-1,-,TRBV7-9,many,CASSLLITEAFF,TGTGCCAGCAGCTTATTGATCACTGAAGCTTTCTTT
TRBJ2-7,TRBD2,TRBV7-2,-,CASSLAMRGAYEQYF,TGTGCCAGCAGCTTAGCGATGCGGGGGGCCTACGAGCAGTACTTC
TRBJ2-5,-,TRBV10-3,few,CAISDLTRQETQYF,TGTGCCATCAGTGACTTGACTAGGCAAGAGACCCAGTACTTC
TRBJ2-2,-,TRBV2,-,CASTTFENTGELFF,TGTGCCAGCACCACCTTCGAGAACACCGGGGAGCTGTTTTTT